A selection of T cell receptor beta chains follows, all from one sample in a study of shared clonotypes between healthy human individuals. This table comes from immunoSEQ multiplex PCR, and its TCRdb copy is limited to in-frame clones, with some not included. The data hold some 2,500,000 clones, with around 90% observed a single time. Material: naive CD4+ T cells from PBMCs. The source is a man between 18 and 35 years old in good health. Some clones in this sample may be carry-over from other donors' samples. Each CDR3 is given with its conserved first and last residue. The order of the fields is CDR3 DNA, CDR3 protein, clone size, J gene, V gene, D gene. D genes are given only for firm matches. The size field is filled for only some rows; it gives once, few, many or a size class.

TGTGCCAGCAGTGAAGATACAGGGGCCTATGGCTACACCTTC	CASSEDTGAYGYTF	NA	TRBJ1-2	TRBV2	TRBD1
TGTGCCAGCTCACCCCCTTCTGCGGATTCGGGCGAGCAGTACTTC	CASSPPSADSGEQYF	NA	TRBJ2-7	TRBV18	NA
TGTGCCAGCAGTCCGGGACTCTATGAGCAGTTCTTC	CASSPGLYEQFF	NA	TRBJ2-1	TRBV6-6	NA
TGTGCCAGTAGTCGATCAGGGGCCGGAGAAAAACTGTTTTTT	CASSRSGAGEKLFF	NA	TRBJ1-4	TRBV19	NA
TGTGCCAGCAGCTCGATCGGTCCGCCGGGGCGCGGCACTGAAGCTTTCTTT	CASSSIGPPGRGTEAFF	NA	TRBJ1-1	TRBV7-9	NA
TGTGCCATCAGTGGCTGGGCCGCGGACAGTTTGAGCGAAAAACTGTTTTTT	CAISGWAADSLSEKLFF	once	TRBJ1-4	TRBV10-3	NA
TGCGCCAGCAGCTCGCCGCCTGGCATCTACGAGCAGTACTTC	CASSSPPGIYEQYF	NA	TRBJ2-7	TRBV5-1	NA
TGTGCCATCAGTATCCGGACAGGGTCTTCCTACGAGCAGTACTTC	CAISIRTGSSYEQYF	NA	TRBJ2-7	TRBV10-3	TRBD1
TGTGCCAGCAGCTTAGTACCGAGTAACTATGGCTACACCTTC	CASSLVPSNYGYTF	NA	TRBJ1-2	TRBV7-9	NA
TGTGCCAGCTCACCACCGGGGAACACAGGGCGAGGGCATGGCATTCAGTACTTC	CASSPPGNTGRGHGIQYF	NA	TRBJ2-4	TRBV18	NA
TGTGCCAGCAGCTTTGGCGGAGGGCCCCACGAGCAGTACTTC	CASSFGGGPHEQYF	NA	TRBJ2-7	TRBV5-6	NA
TGTGCCAGCAGTGAAGTCTCTCGAGAGACCCAGTACTTC	CASSEVSRETQYF	once	TRBJ2-5	TRBV6-1	NA
TGTGCCACCAGCAGAGGCCAGGGTTCTGGAAACACCATATATTTT	CATSRGQGSGNTIYF	NA	TRBJ1-3	TRBV15	NA
TGTGCCAGCAGCCAAGGTCAGTCGATGGAGACCCAGTACTTC	CASSQGQSMETQYF	NA	TRBJ2-5	TRBV4-2	NA
TGTGCCAGCAGTTTATCCCGAGGGTATCTACGAGAACAGTACTTC	CASSLSRGYLREQYF	once	TRBJ2-7	TRBV28	NA
TGTGCCAGCAGCTTTGCCAGCACAGATACGCAGTATTTT	CASSFASTDTQYF	NA	TRBJ2-3	TRBV5-5	NA
TGTGCCAGCAGTGCGGCAGGGACGACGGTAGGGACCCAGTACTTC	CASSAAGTTVGTQYF	few	TRBJ2-5	TRBV2	NA
TGTGCCAGCAGCTTCCGGGTACCAGATACGCAGTATTTT	CASSFRVPDTQYF	NA	TRBJ2-3	TRBV11-3	NA
TGTGCCAGCAGTTTATCCGGTCAGAATCAGCCCCAGCATTTT	CASSLSGQNQPQHF	NA	TRBJ1-5	TRBV28	NA
TGTGCCAGCAGTGAAGTGTACAGGAGCTCCTACGAGCAGTACTTC	CASSEVYRSSYEQYF	NA	TRBJ2-7	TRBV6-1	NA
TGTGCCAGCATCAGACCGGGACAGGAAGCTTTCTTT	CASIRPGQEAFF	NA	TRBJ1-1	TRBV28	TRBD1
TGTGCCAGCAGCTTATCGAGGGGGCTCACTGAAGCTTTCTTT	CASSLSRGLTEAFF	NA	TRBJ1-1	TRBV7-9	TRBD1
TGTGCCAGCAGCCGAAGGACTCGGGAGGACGAGCAGTACTTC	CASSRRTREDEQYF	NA	TRBJ2-7	TRBV4-2	TRBD2
TGTGCCAGCAGTTTTGCAGGCTCGGACACTGAAGCTTTCTTT	CASSFAGSDTEAFF	NA	TRBJ1-1	TRBV27	NA
TGTGCCTGCAGCCCAGAGAACACTGAAGCTTTCTTT	CACSPENTEAFF	NA	TRBJ1-1	TRBV30	NA
TGTGCCAGCAGTTCCCTCGAGACCCAGTACTTC	CASSSLETQYF	NA	TRBJ2-5	TRBV28	NA
TGTGCCAGTCTGATGCGGGCGGGAGGGAAAGATACGCAGTATTTT	CASLMRAGGKDTQYF	NA	TRBJ2-3	TRBV19	TRBD2
TGTGCCAGCAGTTATTCCACTAATGAAAAACTGTTTTTT	CASSYSTNEKLFF	few	TRBJ1-4	TRBV6-5	NA
TGTGCCAGCAGGTACTCTAGGACAGGGGCTTACGAGCAGTACTTC	CASRYSRTGAYEQYF	NA	TRBJ2-7	TRBV6-5	TRBD1
TGTGCCAGCAGCGTCACTAGCGCAAGGAGCAATGAGCAGTTCTTC	CASSVTSARSNEQFF	NA	TRBJ2-1	TRBV9	TRBD2
TGCGCCAGCAGCACTGTCGGGTCAGATACGCAGTATTTT	CASSTVGSDTQYF	once	TRBJ2-3	TRBV5-1	NA
TGCGCCAGCAGCTTTCGCATACAGGGCCCCGGGGAGCTGTTTTTT	CASSFRIQGPGELFF	NA	TRBJ2-2	TRBV5-1	NA
TGCGCCAGCAGCCCACAGGCGGATCACTATGGCTACACCTTC	CASSPQADHYGYTF	NA	TRBJ1-2	TRBV5-1	NA
TGTGCTAGTGGTTTGGGGCTAGGGGGGGGAAATCAGCCCCAGCATTTT	CASGLGLGGGNQPQHF	NA	TRBJ1-5	TRBV12-5	NA
TGTGCCAGTACCCGCGGCGGCGGAAACACCATATATTTT	CASTRGGGNTIYF	NA	TRBJ1-3	TRBV19	NA
TGTGCCAGCAGTTCAGGGGTCACTAATGAAAAACTGTTTTTT	CASSSGVTNEKLFF	NA	TRBJ1-4	TRBV7-9	NA
TGTGCCAGCAGCCGTACGACCGGAAACACCATATATTTT	CASSRTTGNTIYF	NA	TRBJ1-3	TRBV28	NA
TGTGCCAGCAGTCGATGGGCCAATGAGCAGTTCTTC	CASSRWANEQFF	NA	TRBJ2-1	TRBV25-1	NA
TGTGCCAGCGGCTGGGGGACAGTGACCTACGAGCAGTACTTC	CASGWGTVTYEQYF	NA	TRBJ2-7	TRBV28	TRBD1
TGTGCCAGCAGCTTAGCGAGAGGGACTCGTTTGGGCTACACCTTC	CASSLARGTRLGYTF	NA	TRBJ1-2	TRBV7-8	NA
TGTGCCAGCAGCGTCCCAACTAGCGGCGTTGATCAGCAGTACTTC	CASSVPTSGVDQQYF	NA	TRBJ2-7	TRBV9	TRBD2
TGCGCCAGCAGCGTGGGCTATGGGGCCCCTAATGAAAAACTGTTTTTT	CASSVGYGAPNEKLFF	once	TRBJ1-4	TRBV5-1	NA
TGCGCCAGCAGCCAGGGGACTAGGGGGAATGAGCAGTTCTTC	CASSQGTRGNEQFF	NA	TRBJ2-1	TRBV4-1	TRBD2
TGTGCCAGCAGCGTAGGGACAGGGGGCGCAGATACGCAGTATTTT	CASSVGTGGADTQYF	NA	TRBJ2-3	TRBV9	TRBD1
TGTGCCAGCAGTTACTCGGACAGGGGGGATCAGCCCCAGCATTTT	CASSYSDRGDQPQHF	NA	TRBJ1-5	TRBV6-5	TRBD1